This TCR beta chain is drawn from a study of tumor-infiltrating lymphocytes in primary liver carcinoma. Concerning this clonotype itself: The junction departs from the called germline gene at one end, perhaps through a read error.

Co-extracting RNA and DNA was done with roughly 17-33 mg of unsorted bulk tissue as input. CDR3 length: 15 residues. Germline loops: CDR1 SGHAT, CDR2 FQNNGV. Reverse transcription of about 500 ng total RNA with a constant-region primer produced TCR beta cDNA. Three rounds of nested multiplex PCR with slightly modified ARM-PCR produced TCR beta libraries. The study ran its first two PCR rounds for nine to eleven cycles each, using TRBV1-TRBV30 forward primers and a C-beta reverse primer. TCRdb processed the multiplex PCR reads anew with MiXCR; each CDR3 protein has one entry. The data show approximately 110,000 distinct CDR3 sequences, 50% to 80% seen once.

The TCR comes from a woman aged 60 to 75 with primary liver carcinoma and hepatitis B virus infection. Sequenced: liver tumor tissue from sampling region 3. Subset meaning: tumor region T3, left-lateral pole. This chain links TRBV11-2 with TRBJ2-6; 8 bases map to TRBD1. The CDR3 coding sequence is TGTGCCAGCGCCTTGACAGGGGATGGGACCAACGTCCTGACTTTC. Protein product: CASALTGDGTNVLTF.